Following are 11 T cell receptor beta chains from one sample sequenced in a study of cytomegalovirus exposure and HLA in healthy donors. With 60 Vbeta and 13 Jbeta primers, the PCR was carried out. Measured with immunoSEQ multiplex PCR; TCRdb has only the in-frame clones, and not every one. The profile shows approximately 130,000 clones, under 90% of them singletons. The sequencing sample was made of PBMCs. Receptors originate from a man aged 18 to 35 in good health and CMV-seronegative.

On this clone itself: Mismatch with germline at one junction end may stem from a read error. V gene TRBV7-7 combines with J gene TRBJ2-3; D unresolved. There are 13 residues in the CDR3. Germline CDR1 SSHAT, CDR2 FNYEAQ (reference sequence). The CDR3 nucleotides are TGTGCTAGCAGCTTTACAGCAACAGATACGCAGTATTTT. Translation: CASSFTATDTQYF.

V usage is TRBV5-6 and J usage is TRBJ2-1, with 7 nucleotides matching TRBD1. This CDR3 region has 16 residues. The junction had 11 bases not matched to a gene; V was cut back by 2 bases and J by 6 bases. Per the germline V gene, CDR1 is SGHDT and CDR2 is YYEEEE. The CDR3, as DNA: TGTGCCAGCAGCTTCTATGGGACAGAGCAACTCAATGAGCAGTTCTTC. Translating gives CASSFYGTEQLNEQFF. Using reference TRBV5-6 and TRBJ2-1 for the parts outside the CDR3, the full variable domain is DAGVTQSPTHLIKTRGQQVTLRCSPKSGHDTVSWYQQALGQGPQFIFQYYEEEERQRGNFPDRFSGHQFPNYSSELNVNALLLGDSALYLCASSFYGTEQLNEQFFGPGTRLTVL.

The V gene is TRBV9, the J gene TRBJ2-3; tentative D call: TRBD1 (6 bases). V was cut by 2 bases and J by 3 bases, with 13 bases left in between. Germline V lookup: CDR1 SGDLS, CDR2 YYNGEE. The CDR3 extends over 15 amino acids. The DNA for the CDR3 is TGTGCCAGCAGCGTCAGACAGGAAAATACAGATACGCAGTATTTT. Translation: CASSVRQENTDTQYF.

This clone was observed a few times. This chain links TRBV6-6 with TRBJ1-6; the D is unclear. The CDR3 has 16 amino acids. The germline V and J ends were trimmed by 7 bases and 9 bases, with 22 bases remaining between them. Germline CDR1 and CDR2: MNHNY and SVGAGI (reference sequence). This CDR3 is CASTYPPQRLFSPLHF. In DNA, the CDR3 is TGTGCCAGCACCTACCCCCCACAGAGACTATTTTCACCCCTCCACTTT.

The genes are TRBV7-9 and TRBJ1-2, with D perhaps matching TRBD1 (6 bases). The germline gives CDR1 SEHNR, CDR2 FQNEAQ (reference sequence). Trimming left V 1 base short and J 3 bases short, with 18 bases between. The CDR3 runs to 17 residues. The CDR3 sequence is CASSLDFNWDTYYGYTF. The CDR3 bases are TGTGCCAGCAGCTTAGATTTCAATTGGGACACATACTATGGCTACACCTTC.

The chain has TRBV6-5 and TRBJ2-3; D gene ambiguous. CDR3 size: 15 residues. V was clipped by 7 bases and J by 0 bases, with 14 bases between them. Per the germline V gene, CDR1 is MNHEY and CDR2 is SVGAGI. The CDR3 here is CASTLGGTSTDTQYF. The CDR3 DNA sequence: TGTGCCAGCACTCTTGGCGGTACTAGCACAGATACGCAGTATTTT.

This chain connects TRBV2 to TRBJ1-2; D possibly corresponds to TRBD1 (5 bases). Germline V lookup: CDR1 SNHLY, CDR2 FYNNEI. The CDR3 totals 12 residues. The germline V and J ends were trimmed by 8 bases and 1 base, with 8 bases remaining between them. The CDR3 DNA reads as TGTGCCAGCGTCAGGGATAACTATGGCTACACCTTC. Encoded protein: CASVRDNYGYTF.

J is TRBJ1-2 and V is TRBV5-1; D not certain. The CDR3 consists of 15 residues. With 3 bases removed from V and 7 bases from J, the gap between germline ends came to 19 bases. The germline V gene encodes CDR1 SGHRS and CDR2 YFSETQ. CDR3 nucleotides: TGCGCCAGCAGCTCTAACATCCAAGGAGGTGGTGGCTACACCTTC. Translating gives CASSSNIQGGGGYTF. The full variable domain, completed using reference TRBV5-1 and TRBJ1-2, is KAGVTQTPRYLIKTRGQQVTLSCSPISGHRSVSWYQQTPGQGLQFLFEYFSETQRNKGNFPGRFSGRQFSNSRSEMNVSTLELGDSALYLCASSSNIQGGGGYTFGSGTRLTVV.

This clone has only one observation. This chain connects TRBV7-2 to TRBJ1-5; D may be TRBD1 (5 bases). Germline V gene data show CDR1 as SGHTA and CDR2 as FQGNSA. V was trimmed by 1 base and J by 0 bases, leaving 10 bases between them. The length of the CDR3 is 16 residues. The CDR3 DNA follows: TGTGCCAGCAGCTTAGGACAGATCCATAGCAATCAGCCCCAGCATTTT. It codes for CASSLGQIHSNQPQHF.

DNA for the CDR3: TGTGCCAGCTCGACAGTGAACACTGAAGCTTTCTTT. Translating gives CASSTVNTEAFF. V usage is TRBV2 and J usage is TRBJ1-1, with D possibly TRBD1 on 5 matching bases. Germline CDR1 is SNHLY and CDR2 is FYNNEI. The CDR3 length is 12 residues. Trimming removed 8 bases at V and 0 bases at J, with 7 bases between. Filled out from reference TRBV2 and TRBJ1-1, the complete variable domain reads EPEVTQTPSHQVTQMGQEVILRCVPISNHLYFYWYRQILGQKVEFLVSFYNNEISEKSEIFDDQFSVERPDGSNFTLKIRSTKLEDSAMYFCASSTVNTEAFFGQGTRLTVV.

V usage is TRBV19 and J usage is TRBJ1-1; TRBD1 might be the D (6 bases). Germline V gene lookup returns CDR1 LNHDA and CDR2 SQIVND (reference sequence). This CDR3 is built from 15 residues. Trimming cost V 3 bases and J 1 base, with 12 bases left between them. The CDR3 DNA reads as TGTGCCAGTAGTATCGCAGGGGACGCGAACACTGAAGCTTTCTTT. Translating gives CASSIAGDANTEAFF.